This TCR beta chain was sequenced for a study of shared clonotypes between healthy human individuals. Measured with immunoSEQ multiplex PCR; TCRdb has only the in-frame clones, and not every one. The sample lists about 1 million clones, around 74% occurring once. The V segment lost 4 bases and the J segment 4 bases; nucleotides outside the gene matches: 9. The germline V gene encodes CDR1 SNHLY and CDR2 FYNNEI. The CDR3 sequence is 16 residues long. The sequence was collected from a young man in good health. This chain uses TRBV2 with TRBJ2-3; 9 nucleotides align to TRBD2. Sequencing used memory CD4+ T cells sorted from blood. Subset defined: CD45RA-negative fraction. This chain's CDR3 is CASSGPQAGGADTQYF. The CDR3 region has the DNA TGTGCCAGCAGTGGGCCCCAAGCGGGAGGTGCAGATACGCAGTATTTT.